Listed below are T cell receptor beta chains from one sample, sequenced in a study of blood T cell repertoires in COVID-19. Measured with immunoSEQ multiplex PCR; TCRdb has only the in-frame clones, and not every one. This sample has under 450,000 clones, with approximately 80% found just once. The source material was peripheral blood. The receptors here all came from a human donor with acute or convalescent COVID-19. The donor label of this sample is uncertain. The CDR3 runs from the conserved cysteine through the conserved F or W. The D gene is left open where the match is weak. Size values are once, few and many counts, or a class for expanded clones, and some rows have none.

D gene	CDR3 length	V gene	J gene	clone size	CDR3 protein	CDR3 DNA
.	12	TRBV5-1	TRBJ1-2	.	CASSPDSYGYTF	TGCGCCAGCAGCCCGGACAGCTATGGCTACACCTTC
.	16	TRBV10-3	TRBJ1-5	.	CAISPRADSPNQPQHF	TGTGCCATCAGCCCCCGAGCCGATTCGCCCAATCAGCCCCAGCATTTT
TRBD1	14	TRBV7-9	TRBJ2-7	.	CASSVSGQGYEQYF	TGTGCCAGCAGCGTGTCGGGACAGGGATACGAGCAGTACTTC
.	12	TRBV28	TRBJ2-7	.	CASSVRGREQYF	TGTGCCAGCAGTGTCAGGGGAAGGGAGCAGTACTTC
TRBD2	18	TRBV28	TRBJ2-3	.	CASSSRLAGQGGLDTQYF	TGTGCCAGCAGTTCACGACTAGCGGGACAAGGGGGCCTAGATACGCAGTATTTT
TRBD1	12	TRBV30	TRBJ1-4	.	CAQGEIPEKLFF	TGTGCTCAGGGGGAGATTCCGGAAAAACTGTTTTTT
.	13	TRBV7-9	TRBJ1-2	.	CASSLGDNYGYTF	TGTGCCAGCAGCTTAGGAGATAACTATGGCTACACCTTC
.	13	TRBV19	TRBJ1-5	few	CASSSSIGQPQHF	TGTGCCAGTAGCTCTAGTATCGGGCAGCCCCAGCATTTT
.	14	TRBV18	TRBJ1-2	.	CASSPRYRVQGYTF	TGTGCCAGCTCACCCCGTTACAGGGTTCAGGGCTACACCTTC
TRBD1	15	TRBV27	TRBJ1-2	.	CASSLIGGQGGGYTF	TGTGCCAGCAGTTTAATCGGGGGCCAGGGGGGCGGCTACACCTTC
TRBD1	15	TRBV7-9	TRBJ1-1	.	CASSSTGGGNTEAFF	TGTGCCAGCAGCTCCACAGGGGGCGGGAACACTGAAGCTTTCTTT
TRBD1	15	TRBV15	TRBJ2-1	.	CATSSYKDRTNEQFF	TGTGCCACCAGCAGTTATAAGGACAGGACGAATGAGCAGTTCTTC
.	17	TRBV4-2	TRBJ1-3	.	CASSQARILDSGNTIYF	TGTGCCAGCAGCCAAGCGAGGATTTTGGATAGTGGAAACACCATATATTTT
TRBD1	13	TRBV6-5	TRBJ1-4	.	CASRDRGSEKLFF	TGTGCCAGCAGGGACAGGGGAAGTGAAAAACTGTTTTTT
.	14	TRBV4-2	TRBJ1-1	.	CASSPRQEVTEAFF	TGTGCCAGCAGCCCTCGACAGGAGGTAACTGAAGCTTTCTTT
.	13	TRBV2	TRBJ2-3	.	CASIWAGTDTQYF	TGTGCCAGCATATGGGCTGGCACAGATACGCAGTATTTT
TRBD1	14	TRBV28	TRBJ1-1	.	CASSRTGGETEAFF	TGTGCCAGCAGTCGGACAGGGGGGGAGACTGAAGCTTTCTTT
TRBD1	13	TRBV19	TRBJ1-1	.	CASSNRGNTEAFF	TGTGCCAGTTCCAACAGGGGGAACACTGAAGCTTTCTTT
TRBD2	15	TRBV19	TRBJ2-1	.	CASSTWTSGNNEQFF	TGTGCCAGTAGTACCTGGACTAGCGGTAACAATGAGCAGTTCTTC
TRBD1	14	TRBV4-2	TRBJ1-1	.	CASSLGTANTEAFF	TGTGCCAGCAGCCTAGGGACAGCTAACACTGAAGCTTTCTTT
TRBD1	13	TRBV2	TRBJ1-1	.	CASRVTGGGEAFF	TGTGCCAGCAGAGTAACAGGGGGCGGTGAAGCTTTCTTT
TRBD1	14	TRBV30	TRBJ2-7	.	CAWSSWDRPYEQYF	TGTGCCTGGAGTTCCTGGGACAGGCCCTACGAGCAGTACTTC
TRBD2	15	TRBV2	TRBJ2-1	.	CATGGTSGDYNEQFF	TGTGCCACGGGTGGTACTAGCGGGGACTACAATGAGCAGTTCTTC
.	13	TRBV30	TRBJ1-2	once	CAGRSPWMYGYTF	TGTGCCGGGCGCTCACCGTGGATGTATGGCTACACCTTC
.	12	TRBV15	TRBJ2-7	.	CATSRDRGEQYF	TGTGCCACCAGCAGAGATCGAGGCGAGCAGTACTTC
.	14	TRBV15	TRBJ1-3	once	CATSSQTVTNTIYF	TGTGCCACCAGCAGCCAGACAGTTACAAACACCATATATTTT
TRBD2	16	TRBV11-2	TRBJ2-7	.	CASSSRGVAGGSEQYF	TGTGCCAGCAGCTCACGCGGAGTAGCGGGAGGCTCCGAGCAGTACTTC
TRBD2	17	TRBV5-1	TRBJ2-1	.	CASSLRLAGGRGNEQFF	TGCGCCAGCAGCTTGAGACTAGCGGGAGGAAGGGGCAATGAGCAGTTCTTC
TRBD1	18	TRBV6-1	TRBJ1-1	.	CASSEYRTGGARDTEAFF	TGTGCCAGCAGTGAATATCGCACAGGGGGCGCCCGGGACACTGAAGCTTTCTTT
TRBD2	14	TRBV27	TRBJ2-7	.	CASSEERGSYEQYF	TGTGCCAGCTCAGAAGAGCGGGGCTCCTACGAGCAGTACTTC
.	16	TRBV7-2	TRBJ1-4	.	CASSLGVRVFYEKLFF	TGTGCCAGCAGCTTAGGGGTCAGGGTGTTTTACGAAAAACTGTTTTTT
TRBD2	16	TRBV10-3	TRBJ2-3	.	CAISDVGLAGGDTQYF	TGTGCCATCAGTGATGTGGGACTAGCGGGGGGTGATACGCAGTATTTT
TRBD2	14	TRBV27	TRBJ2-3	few	CASGTSGVADTQYF	TGTGCCAGCGGGACTAGCGGGGTTGCAGATACGCAGTATTTT
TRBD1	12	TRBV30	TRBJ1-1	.	CALHRGYPEAFF	TGTGCCCTGCACAGGGGATACCCTGAAGCTTTCTTT
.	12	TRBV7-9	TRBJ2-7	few	CASSFDRHEQYF	TGTGCCAGCAGCTTCGACAGACACGAGCAGTACTTC
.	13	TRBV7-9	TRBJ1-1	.	CASSLSSMSEAFF	TGTGCCAGCAGCTTAAGCTCTATGTCTGAAGCTTTCTTT
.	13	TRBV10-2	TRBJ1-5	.	CASSQQARQPQHF	TGCGCCAGCAGTCAACAGGCTCGTCAGCCCCAGCATTTT
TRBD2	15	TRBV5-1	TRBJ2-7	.	CASSLGGTYSYKQYF	TGCGCCAGCAGCCTGGGGGGGACTTACTCCTACAAGCAGTACTTC
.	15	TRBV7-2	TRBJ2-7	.	CASSPLANPSYEQYF	TGTGCCAGCAGTCCTCTAGCGAACCCCTCCTACGAGCAGTACTTC
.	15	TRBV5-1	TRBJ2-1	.	CASSSGQTLYNEQFF	TGCGCCAGCAGCTCAGGACAGACCCTGTACAATGAGCAGTTCTTC
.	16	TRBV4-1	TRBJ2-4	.	CASSQEGTGPKNIQYF	TGCGCCAGCAGCCAAGAAGGTACAGGACCCAAAAACATTCAGTACTTC
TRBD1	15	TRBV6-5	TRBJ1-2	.	CASIDRGRGNYGYTF	TGTGCCAGCATCGACAGGGGGCGAGGCAACTATGGCTACACCTTC
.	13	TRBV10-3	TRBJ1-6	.	CAISGQLWSPLHF	TGTGCCATCAGTGGACAGTTGTGGTCACCCCTCCACTTT
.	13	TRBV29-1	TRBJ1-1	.	CSGRGGGNTEAFF	TGCAGCGGTAGGGGGGGAGGGAACACTGAAGCTTTCTTT
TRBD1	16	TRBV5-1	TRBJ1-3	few	CASSQAGTGTGNTIYF	TGCGCCAGCAGCCAAGCCGGGACAGGGACTGGAAACACCATATATTTT
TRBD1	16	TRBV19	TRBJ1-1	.	CASTPSFSRQGTEAFF	TGTGCCAGTACCCCCAGTTTTTCGCGACAGGGAACTGAAGCTTTCTTT
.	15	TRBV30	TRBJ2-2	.	CAWRGDMANTGELFF	TGTGCCTGGAGGGGGGACATGGCGAACACCGGGGAGCTGTTTTTT
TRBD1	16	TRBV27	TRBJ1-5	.	CASSGLNRGLNQPQHF	TGTGCCAGCTCGGGCCTGAACAGGGGGTTGAATCAGCCCCAGCATTTT
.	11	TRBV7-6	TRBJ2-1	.	CAIQGQDEQFF	TGTGCCATCCAGGGTCAAGATGAGCAGTTCTTC
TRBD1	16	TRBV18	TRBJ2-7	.	CASSPSRTGGLYEQYF	TGTGCCAGCTCACCTTCAAGGACAGGGGGACTCTACGAGCAGTACTTC
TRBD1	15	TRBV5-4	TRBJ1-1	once	CASSSGGTVNTEAFF	TGTGCCAGCAGCTCGGGGGGGACAGTAAACACTGAAGCTTTCTTT
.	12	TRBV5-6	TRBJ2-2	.	CASRRGTGELFF	TGTGCCAGCAGGCGGGGCACCGGGGAGCTGTTTTTT
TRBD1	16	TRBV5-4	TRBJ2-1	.	CASSTQQGARYNEQFF	TGTGCCAGCAGCACCCAACAGGGGGCGCGGTACAATGAGCAGTTCTTC